The next 27 T cell receptor beta chains were all read from a single sample in a study of T-cell memory formation after mild COVID-19. A single record per CDR3 protein comes from TCRdb applying MiXCR to the 5' RACE reads. This sample has about 150,000 distinct CDR3 sequences, with 15% to 20% found just once. The sample consisted of PBMCs or a T cell subset sorted from them (not recorded which). These receptors came from an adult woman who had mild COVID-19 (a few samples of this study predate the infection). Cell type and time point are not known.

V gene TRBV6-2 or TRBV6-3 combines with J gene TRBJ1-4; D gene ambiguous. The V gene lost 6 bases and the J gene lost 4 bases, with 9 bases spanning the gap. CDR1 is MNHEY and CDR2 is SVGEGT in the germline V gene. The CDR3 has 13 amino acids. CDR3 in DNA: TGTGCCAGCAGCCTACGCGATAATGAAAAACTGTTTTTT. Its protein is CASSLRDNEKLFF.

A few counts support this clonotype. The chain has TRBV5-4 and TRBJ1-2; 7 bases fit TRBD1. Germline assignment: CDR1 SGHNT and CDR2 YYREEE (reference sequence). The CDR3 runs 13 residues. Losses at the gene ends were 0 bases for V and 4 bases for J; bases not matched to a gene: 0. DNA for the CDR3: TGTGCCAGCAGCTTGGCAGGGGGCTATGGCTACACCTTC. It yields the protein CASSLAGGYGYTF.

CDR3 DNA sequence: TGCAGTGCCGGGGGACAGGGGCACAATGAGCAGTTCTTC. Its protein product is CSAGGQGHNEQFF. The rearrangement joins TRBV20-1 to TRBJ2-1, with 10 bases lining up with TRBD1. From germline, CDR1 is DFQATT and CDR2 SNEGSKA (reference sequence). The CDR3 loop spans 13 amino acids. Unmatched junction bases numbered 4, after V lost 6 bases and J lost 5 bases.

The J gene is TRBJ2-2, the V gene TRBV6-5; 15 bases are a match to TRBD2. V gave up 6 bases and J gave up 6 bases; unmatched junction bases: 5. The CDR3 is made up of 16 amino acids. Per germline, CDR1 MNHEY and CDR2 SVGAGI. The CDR3 region has the DNA TGTGCCAGCAGGCGGACTAGCGGGGGGGCCTCCGGGGAGCTGTTTTTT. It yields the protein CASRRTSGGASGELFF.

The chain joins TRBV12-3 or TRBV12-4 to TRBJ1-5; D possibly corresponds to TRBD1 (6 bases). The CDR3 is 15 amino acids. The V end lost 7 bases, the J end lost 1 base, and 14 bases lay between the germline ends. As DNA, the CDR3 is TGTGCCAGCAAACAAAGGGGGACGAGCAATCAGCCCCAGCATTTT. Encoded protein: CASKQRGTSNQPQHF.

This clonotype was detected ten times or more. The chain has TRBV10-3 and TRBJ1-5; D unresolved. The V gene's germline CDR1 is ENHRY and CDR2 SYGVKD. With 0 bases removed from V and 2 bases from J, the gap between germline ends came to 8 bases. This CDR3 is built from 15 residues. The chain's CDR3 is CAISESIRGNQPQHF. Written as DNA, the CDR3 is TGTGCCATCAGTGAGTCGATTAGGGGCAATCAGCCCCAGCATTTT.

The rearrangement links TRBV19 to TRBJ1-2, with D tentatively TRBD1 (5 bases). The CDR3 consists of 15 residues. The V and J ends lost 7 bases and 6 bases respectively, with 21 bases between them. Per germline, CDR1 LNHDA and CDR2 SQIVND (reference sequence). As DNA, the CDR3 is TGTGCCAGTAAGATAGGGGCGCGGGATCGGGATGGCTACACCTTC. Its protein is CASKIGARDRDGYTF.

This clonotype has only a few counts. The chain uses TRBV3-1 and TRBJ2-7, with a tentative D call TRBD1 (6 bases). Germline values: CDR1 LGHDT, CDR2 YNNKEL (reference sequence). Between the trimmed V and J ends, which lost 3 bases and 5 bases, there was a span of 17 bases. This CDR3 spans 15 amino acids. CDR3 bases: TGTGCCAGCAGCCAGCTTAGAACAGGGAGCCACGAGCAGTACTTC. Translation: CASSQLRTGSHEQYF.

In this sample, this clonotype turned up a few times. The chain is built from TRBV24-1 and TRBJ2-1, with TRBD1 matching over 8 bases. V lost 4 bases, J lost 3 bases, and 7 bases stayed unmatched. The germline gives CDR1 KGHDR, CDR2 SFDVKD. The CDR3 is 16 amino acids. CDR3 in amino acids: CATSDRDRWIYNEQFF. CDR3 DNA: TGTGCCACCAGTGACAGGGACAGGTGGATCTACAATGAGCAGTTCTTC.

J is TRBJ2-5 and V is TRBV2; no firm D call. Germline-derived CDR1 and CDR2 are SNHLY and FYNNEI. CDR3 size: 13 residues. V gave up 1 base and J gave up 2 bases, with 5 bases separating them. The CDR3 spells CASSEGQQETQYF. In DNA, the CDR3 is TGTGCCAGCAGTGAAGGGCAGCAAGAGACCCAGTACTTC.

This clonotype has ten or more counts. This chain joins TRBV6-2 or TRBV6-3 and TRBJ2-2; 8 positions agree with TRBD1. Trimming took 6 bases from V and 3 from J; bases not matched to a gene: 6. The CDR3 is 15 amino acids. The germline V gene has CDR1 MNHEY and CDR2 SVGEGT. The CDR3 DNA follows: TGTGCCAGCAGGTTGACAGGGGTGGACACCGGGGAGCTGTTTTTT. Protein product: CASRLTGVDTGELFF.

The rearrangement uses TRBV20-1 and TRBJ1-1, with 11 positions matching TRBD1. The V gene end was trimmed by 0 bases and the J gene end by 10 bases; junction bases not matched to a gene: 10. The CDR3 runs 15 residues. Looked up from germline, CDR1 is DFQATT and CDR2 is SNEGSKA (reference sequence). The CDR3 coding sequence is TGCAGTGCTAGAGATCCCGGACAGGGGGCGCGGGGAGCTTTCTTT. This sequence encodes CSARDPGQGARGAFF.

The chain uses TRBV12-3 or TRBV12-4 and TRBJ2-5, with no clear D. There are 11 residues in the CDR3. The V and J ends lost 6 bases and 4 bases respectively, with 6 bases between them. The CDR3 is CASSQRETQYF. The CDR3 coding sequence is TGTGCCAGCAGCCAACGAGAGACCCAGTACTTC.

This clonotype has more than one count but fewer than ten. This chain connects TRBV5-5 to TRBJ1-4; D remains unclear. The germline V gene encodes CDR1 SGHKS and CDR2 YYEKEE (reference sequence). V dropped 2 bases and J dropped 7 bases, with 9 bases sitting between them. This CDR3 comprises 13 residues. The CDR3 DNA reads TGTGCCAGCAGCTTCCCCTCTGGTGAAAAACTGTTTTTT. This codes for CASSFPSGEKLFF.

V usage is TRBV6-2 or TRBV6-3 and J usage is TRBJ2-1; 7 bases line up with TRBD2. CDR3 size: 14 residues. In germline, CDR1 is MNHEY, CDR2 SVGEGT. With V trimmed by 6 bases and J by 2 bases, 4 bases remained unmatched. Here the CDR3 DNA reads TGTGCCAGCAGGCGGGAGAGCGCCTACAATGAGCAGTTCTTC. Its translation is CASRRESAYNEQFF.

The CDR3 sequence: CSVDDRGMNTEAFF. Written as DNA, the CDR3 is TGCAGCGTTGACGACCGGGGGATGAACACTGAAGCTTTCTTT. V usage is TRBV29-1 and J usage is TRBJ1-1, with D possibly matching TRBD1 (5 bases). V shed 3 bases and J shed 0 bases, with 11 bases lying between them. The CDR3 runs to 14 residues. The germline CDR1 and CDR2 sequences are SQVTM and ANQGSEA.

The chain carries TRBV18 and TRBJ2-3; 10 bases align to TRBD2. From germline, CDR1 is KGHSH and CDR2 LQKENI. Losses at the gene ends were 6 bases for V and 6 bases for J; bases not matched to a gene: 12. The CDR3 extends over 16 amino acids. As DNA, the CDR3 is TGTGCCAGCTCCCGGCGAGCGGGAGGGTCGGGGGATACGCAGTATTTT. Residues: CASSRRAGGSGDTQYF.

This sequence joins TRBV20-1 and TRBJ2-3, with 9 bases that match TRBD2. The J segment lost 0 bases and the V segment lost 6 bases, leaving 16 bases of the junction unmatched. CDR1 is DFQATT and CDR2 is SNEGSKA in the germline V gene (reference sequence). The CDR3 runs 18 residues. In DNA form, the CDR3 reads TGCAGTGCCCTCGCGTCAAGCGGGGGGAGAGCTAGCACAGATACGCAGTATTTT. Its translation: CSALASSGGRASTDTQYF.

The chain has TRBV5-1 and TRBJ1-5; D uncertain. Germline V gene lookup returns CDR1 SGHRS and CDR2 YFSETQ. CDR3 length: 13 residues. The ends were cut back, 4 bases at V and 5 bases at J, with 10 bases in the middle. The CDR3 loop is CASSIDPDQPQHF. CDR3 DNA: TGCGCCAGCAGCATAGACCCAGATCAGCCCCAGCATTTT.

This clonotype appeared a few times. The CDR3 spells CSASVFRQENNSGANVLTF. Written as DNA, the CDR3 is TGCAGTGCTAGCGTTTTCCGACAGGAGAATAACTCTGGGGCCAACGTCCTGACTTTC. V gene TRBV20-1 combines with J gene TRBJ2-6; perhaps TRBD1 as D (6 bases). Germline V gives CDR1 DFQATT, CDR2 SNEGSKA (reference sequence). The CDR3 runs 19 residues. Trimming left V 3 bases short and J 0 bases short, with 21 bases between.

In its sample, this clonotype was seen a few times. The chain has TRBV9 and TRBJ2-2; D gene uncertain. From germline, CDR1 is SGDLS and CDR2 YYNGEE. V lost 3 bases and J lost 8, with 8 bases in between. This CDR3 is built from 12 residues. CDR3 in DNA: TGTGCCAGCAGCGGGACGGTAGGGGAGCTGTTTTTT. This translates into CASSGTVGELFF.

The V call is TRBV5-1, the J call TRBJ2-1; 9 bases fit TRBD2. V lost 3 bases to trimming and J lost 1 base; unmatched junction nucleotides: 8. This CDR3 is built from 17 residues. The germline gives CDR1 SGHRS, CDR2 YFSETQ. CDR3 region: CASSSQTSGMSYNEQFF. CDR3 DNA: TGCGCCAGCAGCTCCCAGACTAGCGGCATGTCCTACAATGAGCAGTTCTTC.

Only a few counts were recorded for this clonotype. The V call is TRBV24-1, the J call TRBJ2-1, with 8 nucleotides matching TRBD1. V lost 5 bases and J lost 2; bases outside the gene matches: 4. There are 15 residues in the CDR3. Germline CDR1 is KGHDR and CDR2 is SFDVKD. DNA for the CDR3: TGTGCCACCAGTGCGACAGGGGAGACCTACAATGAGCAGTTCTTC. It encodes CATSATGETYNEQFF.

This clonotype occurred a few times. The V and J genes are TRBV4-3 and TRBJ2-6; perhaps TRBD2 as D (6 bases). This CDR3 comprises 18 residues. V was shortened by 5 bases and J by 0 bases, with 17 bases between the two germline ends. CDR1 is LGHNA and CDR2 is YSLEER in the germline V gene. Here the CDR3 DNA reads TGCGCCAGCAGCACACCGAAGTCCGGGAGCTCTGGGGCCAACGTCCTGACTTTC. Encoded protein: CASSTPKSGSSGANVLTF.

The chain is built from TRBV2 and TRBJ2-3, with 9 bases matching TRBD2. The CDR3 runs 15 residues. Trimming removed 3 bases from V and 2 bases from J; junction bases left unmatched: 3. From germline, CDR1 is SNHLY and CDR2 FYNNEI. CDR3 bases: TGTGCCAGCAGTGATGGGACTAGCCCCACAGATACGCAGTATTTT. This gives the protein CASSDGTSPTDTQYF.

The chain combines TRBV15 with TRBJ2-2; D uncertain. The V gene's germline CDR1 is LNHNV and CDR2 YYDKDF (reference sequence). V was clipped by 6 bases and J by 4 bases, with 18 bases between them. This CDR3 spans 16 amino acids. The CDR3 sequence: CATSNSYKDLTGELFF. In nucleotides, the CDR3 is TGTGCCACCAGTAACTCTTATAAGGACCTCACCGGGGAGCTGTTTTTT.

This clonotype has only a few counts. The chain carries TRBV12-3 or TRBV12-4 and TRBJ2-5, with TRBD2 identical over 10 bases. Germline trimming cut 6 bases from V and 4 bases from J; bases unmatched to any gene: 2. There are 13 residues in the CDR3. The CDR3 DNA follows: TGTGCCAGCAGGAGACTAGCGGGAGAGACCCAGTACTTC. Its protein is CASRRLAGETQYF.